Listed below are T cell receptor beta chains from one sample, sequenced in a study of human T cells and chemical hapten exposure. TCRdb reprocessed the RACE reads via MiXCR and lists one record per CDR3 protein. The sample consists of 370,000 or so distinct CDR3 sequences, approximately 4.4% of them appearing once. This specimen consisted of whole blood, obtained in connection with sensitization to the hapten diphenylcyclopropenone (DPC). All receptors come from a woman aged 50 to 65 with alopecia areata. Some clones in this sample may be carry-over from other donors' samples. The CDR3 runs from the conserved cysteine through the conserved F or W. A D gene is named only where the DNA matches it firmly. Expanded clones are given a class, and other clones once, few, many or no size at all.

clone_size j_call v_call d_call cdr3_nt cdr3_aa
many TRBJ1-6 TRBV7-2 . TGTGCCAGCAGCTTAGAACAGCTAAATAATTCACCCCTCCACTTT CASSLEQLNNSPLHF
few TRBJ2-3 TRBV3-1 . TGTGCCAGCAGGAGCTTGGATACGCAGTATTTT CASRSLDTQYF
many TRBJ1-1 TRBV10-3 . TGTGCCATCAGAACAGGGCAAACTTCGAACACTGAAGCTTTCTTT CAIRTGQTSNTEAFF
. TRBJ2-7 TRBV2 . TGTGCCAGCAGTGGCGTCGACACCCAGTACTTC CASSGVDTQYF
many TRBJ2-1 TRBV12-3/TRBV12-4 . TGTGCCAGCAGTTTACCTCAGTCCCACAATGAGCAGTTCTTC CASSLPQSHNEQFF
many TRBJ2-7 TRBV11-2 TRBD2 TGTGCCAGCAGCTTAAGACTAGCGGAAATACCTCTGGAGCAGTACTTC CASSLRLAEIPLEQYF
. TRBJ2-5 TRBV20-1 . TGCAGTGCTAGAGAACGGGCAGAAGAGACCCAGTACTTC CSARERAEETQYF
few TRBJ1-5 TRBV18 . TGTGCCAGCTCACCCATTGATAGCAATCAGCCCCAGCATTTT CASSPIDSNQPQHF
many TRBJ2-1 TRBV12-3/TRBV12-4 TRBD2 TGTGCCAGCAGTCGGGGGGAGACAGACACCTACAATGAGCAGTTCTTC CASSRGETDTYNEQFF
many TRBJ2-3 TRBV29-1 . TGCAGCGTTCTTGGACTTGGCTACACAGATACGCAGTATTTT CSVLGLGYTDTQYF
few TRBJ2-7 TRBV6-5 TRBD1 TGTGCCAGCAGTTACTCCCGGGACAGGCGATACGAGCAGTACTTC CASSYSRDRRYEQYF
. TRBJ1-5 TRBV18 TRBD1 TGTGCCAGCTCCCCGCCACAGGGGGGAAATGGCAATCAGCCCCAGCATTTT CASSPPQGGNGNQPQHF
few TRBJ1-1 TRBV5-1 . TGCGCCAGCAGCTTGGAGGGAAGCGCTGAAGCTTTCTTT CASSLEGSAEAFF
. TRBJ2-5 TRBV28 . TGTGCCAGCACCCGCCTAGGGAGGCCCGAGACCCAGTACTTC CASTRLGRPETQYF
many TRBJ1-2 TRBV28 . TGTGCCAGCAGTTCCTCAGGACTGGCGTGGGGCTACACCTTC CASSSSGLAWGYTF
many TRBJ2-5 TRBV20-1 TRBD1 TGCAGTGCTCCTAAGACAGGGCAAATACAAGAGACCCAGTACTTC CSAPKTGQIQETQYF
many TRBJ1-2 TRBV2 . TGTGCCACGCACCCAGGGGAGGTATATGGCTACACCTTC CATHPGEVYGYTF
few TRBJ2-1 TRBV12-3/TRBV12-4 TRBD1 TGTGCCAGCAGTACCGGGACAGACCATTTCTTC CASSTGTDHFF
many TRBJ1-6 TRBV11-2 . TGTGCCAGCAGCTCCTCCCGGGGGTATAATTCACCCCTCCACTTT CASSSSRGYNSPLHF
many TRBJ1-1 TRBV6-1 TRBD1 TGTGCCAGCAGGTATGGGACAGAAGTAATGAACACTGAAGCTTTCTTT CASRYGTEVMNTEAFF
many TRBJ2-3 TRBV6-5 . TGTGCCAGCAGTCCGCTGGCGCCAGATACGCAGTATTTT CASSPLAPDTQYF
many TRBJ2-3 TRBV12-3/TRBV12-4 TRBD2 TGTGCCAGCAAGCCCAGCGGGGGCACAGATACGCAGTATTTT CASKPSGGTDTQYF
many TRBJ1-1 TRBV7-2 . TGTGCCAGCAGCCTTATGCCGGGGACAATGAACACTGAAGCTTTCTTT CASSLMPGTMNTEAFF
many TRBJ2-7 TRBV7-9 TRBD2 TGTGCCAGCACCCAAGACGGGAGGAGCTACGAGCAGTACTTC CASTQDGRSYEQYF
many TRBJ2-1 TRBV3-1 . TGTGCCAGCAGCCAAGAAGGAGGGAGCTCCTACAATGAGCAGTTCTTC CASSQEGGSSYNEQFF
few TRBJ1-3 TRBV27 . TGTGCCAGCAGTTTATCGGGGCATCCGAGCTCTGGAAACACCATATATTTT CASSLSGHPSSGNTIYF
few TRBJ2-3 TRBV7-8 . TGTGCCAGCAGCTTAGTCATCCAGGACACAGATACGCAGTATTTT CASSLVIQDTDTQYF
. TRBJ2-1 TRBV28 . TGTGCCAGCAGTCGTACAGGGAGCAATGAGCAGTTCTTC CASSRTGSNEQFF
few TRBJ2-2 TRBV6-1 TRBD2 TGTGCCAGCAGAACCCTACTAGCGGGAGGGCCTCGCGTGTCGCACACCGGGGAGCTGTTTTTT CASRTLLAGGPRVSHTGELFF
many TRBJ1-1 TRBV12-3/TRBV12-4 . TGTGCCAGCAGTTACACGGACGGCCGGGGCACTGAAGCTTTCTTT CASSYTDGRGTEAFF
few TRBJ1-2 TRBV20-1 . TGCAGTGCCCCAGTGAGGACTCGGGATGGCTACACCTTC CSAPVRTRDGYTF
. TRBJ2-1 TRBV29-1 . TGCAGCGTTGAAACCGGGACCAAATACAATGAGCAGTTCTTC CSVETGTKYNEQFF
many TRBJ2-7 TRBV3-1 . TGTGCCAGCAGCCAAGGCCTACTAGGCTCCTACGAGCAGTACTTC CASSQGLLGSYEQYF
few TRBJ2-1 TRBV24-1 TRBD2 TGTGCCACCAGTGACCCGACTAGCGGGCGGGTCAATGAGCAGTTCTTC CATSDPTSGRVNEQFF
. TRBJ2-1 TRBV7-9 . TGTGCCAGCAGCTTCCCCCGGGGGCGGGCCGCGTACAATGAGCAGTTCTTC CASSFPRGRAAYNEQFF
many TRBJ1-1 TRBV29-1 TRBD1 TGCAGCGTTGGACAGGGTACCAACACTGAAGCTTTCTTT CSVGQGTNTEAFF
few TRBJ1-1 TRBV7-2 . TGTGCCAGCAGCTTAGCAGGGTCCGGGGGGATGAACACTGAAGCTTTCTTT CASSLAGSGGMNTEAFF
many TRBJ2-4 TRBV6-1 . TGTGCCAGCAGTGAACAGATTGGTGCCAAAAACATTCAGTACTTC CASSEQIGAKNIQYF
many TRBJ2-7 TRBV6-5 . TGTGCCAGCAGTTACGCGAATAGGTACGAGCAGTACTTC CASSYANRYEQYF
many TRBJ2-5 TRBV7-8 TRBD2 TGTGCCAGCAGCTTCAGCGGGATGGGAGAGACCCAGTACTTC CASSFSGMGETQYF
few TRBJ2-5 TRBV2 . TGTGCCAGCAGTGAAAGTCGGTCTAGCAGATACCAAGAGACCCAGTACTTC CASSESRSSRYQETQYF
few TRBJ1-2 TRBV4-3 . TGCGCCAGCAGCCAAGTAGGGGGTTCCAACTATGGCTACACCTTC CASSQVGGSNYGYTF
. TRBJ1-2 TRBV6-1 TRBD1 TGTGCCAGCAGTGGTCGTCAGGGGGCTAACTATGGCTACACCTTC CASSGRQGANYGYTF
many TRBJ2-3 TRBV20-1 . TGCAGTGCCCCCGGACCCTCGCGGGATACGCAGTATTTT CSAPGPSRDTQYF
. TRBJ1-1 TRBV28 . TGTGCCAGCAGTGGACAGATACCGAACACTGAAGCTTTCTTT CASSGQIPNTEAFF
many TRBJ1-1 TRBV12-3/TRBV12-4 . TGTGCCAGCACCTCCCTCGGCTCGAACACTGAAGCTTTCTTT CASTSLGSNTEAFF
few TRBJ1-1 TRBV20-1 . TGCAGTGCTACAGCCTCCATGAACACTGAAGCTTTCTTT CSATASMNTEAFF
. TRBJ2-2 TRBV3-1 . TGTGCCAGCAGCCTCACGGCTGGAGGCAGCGAGCTGTTTTTT CASSLTAGGSELFF
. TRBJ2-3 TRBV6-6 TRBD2 TGTGCCAGCATTGGAGCGGGGACAGATACGCAGTATTTT CASIGAGTDTQYF
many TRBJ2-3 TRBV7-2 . TGTGCCAGCAGCTTAGTCGGCCAGAACACAGATACGCAGTATTTT CASSLVGQNTDTQYF
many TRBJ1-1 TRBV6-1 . TGTGCCAGCAGTGAATGGCAGGAAGCTTTCTTT CASSEWQEAFF
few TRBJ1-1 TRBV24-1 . TGTGCCACCAGTGTGGGGTCGGGCTCGGGGAACACTGAAGCTTTCTTT CATSVGSGSGNTEAFF
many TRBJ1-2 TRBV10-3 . TGTGCCATCAGGGGGTCGACAGGAGGGTTCACCTACACCTTC CAIRGSTGGFTYTF